Listed below are T cell receptor beta chains from one sample, sequenced in a study of beta chain features in type 1 diabetes. Clones were read by immunoSEQ multiplex PCR, and TCRdb kept only the in-frame ones, dropping some. The data hold 300,000 to 400,000 clones, with around a tenth observed a single time. Sequencing was performed on central memory CD4+ T cells from blood. Receptor source: a man aged 25-45 years with type 1 diabetes. Both conserved end residues are part of each CDR3. The D gene is left open where the match is weak. A clone size is listed for some rows: how often the clone was seen (once, few, many), or a class if it is expanded.

-	TRBV7-9	TRBD2	TRBJ2-1	TGCGCCAGCAGCCAAGATTATGCGGCTAGCGGCACCTACAATGAGCAGTTCTTC	CASSQDYAASGTYNEQFF
-	TRBV7-8	-	TRBJ1-3	TGTGCCAGCAGCTTCGGCGTGATGACCTCTGGAAACACCATATATTTT	CASSFGVMTSGNTIYF
few	TRBV6-5	-	TRBJ2-7	TGTGCCAGCAGTTCAGGGGCTAGTGGTGTGGGAGAGCAGTACTTC	CASSSGASGVGEQYF
-	TRBV15	TRBD1	TRBJ1-5	TGTGCCACCAGCAGTCGAAGACCGGGACAGGGGAGTCAGCCCCAGCATTTT	CATSSRRPGQGSQPQHF
few	TRBV18	-	TRBJ1-1	TGTGCCAGCTCACCAGGGCAGGGGAGGGAGACTGAAGCTTTCTTT	CASSPGQGRETEAFF
many	TRBV2	TRBD2	TRBJ2-1	TGTGCCAGCAGTTTAGCGGGTGGGTCCTACAATGAGCAGTTCTTC	CASSLAGGSYNEQFF
-	TRBV5-1	-	TRBJ2-2	TGCGCCAGCAGCCTGGAGGGAACCGGGGAGCTGTTTTTT	CASSLEGTGELFF
few	TRBV6-1	-	TRBJ1-2	TGTGCCAGCAGGACCGACGGAGTCTATGGCTACACCTTC	CASRTDGVYGYTF
-	TRBV6-7	-	TRBJ1-2	TGTGCCAGCAGTTACTTCCATGGCTACACCTTC	CASSYFHGYTF
few	TRBV29-1	-	TRBJ2-7	TGCAGCGTTGCCGGGGGCCTAGCGGACCCCTCCTACGAGCAGTACTTC	CSVAGGLADPSYEQYF
few	TRBV9	-	TRBJ2-2	TGTGCCAGCAGCGTAGCACCTTCTCCGACCGGGGAGCTGTTTTTT	CASSVAPSPTGELFF
few	TRBV14	-	TRBJ1-1	TGTGCCAGCAGCCAATACACCGACACTGAAGCTTTCTTT	CASSQYTDTEAFF
many	TRBV7-9	-	TRBJ2-7	TGTGCCAGCAGCTTAGGAACAGGCTCCTACGAGCAGTACTTC	CASSLGTGSYEQYF
-	TRBV7-2	TRBD1	TRBJ2-1	TGTGCCAGCAGTCCCACAGGGGCGTCGTACAATGAGCAGTTCTTC	CASSPTGASYNEQFF
once	TRBV7-6	-	TRBJ2-5	TGTGCTAGCAGCTTAGGGGGGATGAAGACCCAGTACTTC	CASSLGGMKTQYF
-	TRBV6-1	-	TRBJ1-5	TGTGCCAGCAGTGAACACGGCAGAAATCAGCCCCAGCATTTT	CASSEHGRNQPQHF
many	TRBV9	TRBD1	TRBJ2-3	TGTGCCAGCAGCACCGCAGGGGGCTTGGAAGATACGCAGTATTTT	CASSTAGGLEDTQYF
-	TRBV5-1	-	TRBJ2-1	TGCGCCAGCAGCGTTGGGAGGTCCTCCGGAAATTACGAGCAGTTCTTC	CASSVGRSSGNYEQFF
-	TRBV10-3	-	TRBJ2-1	TGTGCCATCAGGGCTCCCACGGTGGATGAGCAGTTCTTC	CAIRAPTVDEQFF
-	TRBV7-6	TRBD1	TRBJ2-1	TGTGCCAGCAGGACAGGGTACGATGAGCAGTTCTTC	CASRTGYDEQFF
few	TRBV30	-	TRBJ2-5	TGTGCCTGGAGTGAAGCCGGGACTTCTCAAGAGACCCAGTACTTC	CAWSEAGTSQETQYF
-	TRBV6-5	TRBD2	TRBJ2-7	TGTGCCAGCTATAAAACTAGCGGGTCTACCTACGAGCAGTACTTC	CASYKTSGSTYEQYF
-	TRBV7-2	TRBD1	TRBJ2-4	TGTGCCAGCTGTCTACAGGGGGCCAAAAACATTCAGTACTTC	CASCLQGAKNIQYF
-	TRBV5-6	-	TRBJ2-7	TGTGCCAGCAGCTTGCTCACAGCTGGAGAGCAGTACTTC	CASSLLTAGEQYF
once	TRBV6-6	-	TRBJ2-3	TGTGCCAGCACTTATCAGGGGCTCACAGATACGCAGTATTTT	CASTYQGLTDTQYF
many	TRBV28	-	TRBJ1-4	TGTGCCAGCAGTTGGGGGCGGGAAAAACTGTTTTTT	CASSWGREKLFF
-	TRBV4-3	TRBD2	TRBJ2-5	TGCGCCAGCAGCCAGCGGACTAGCGGGAGCACGGAGACCCAGTACTTC	CASSQRTSGSTETQYF
-	TRBV7-2	TRBD2	TRBJ2-7	TGTGCCAGCAGCCCCAGCGGGAGGGGATACGAGCAGTACTTC	CASSPSGRGYEQYF
few	TRBV6-1	TRBD1	TRBJ2-3	TGTGCCAGCAGTTTACAGGGGGCAGATACGCAGTATTTT	CASSLQGADTQYF
few	TRBV7-9	-	TRBJ1-2	TGTGCCAGCACCCCAGGGCAGGGAGAACTTGGCTACACCTTC	CASTPGQGELGYTF
-	TRBV5-1	TRBD1	TRBJ2-5	TGCGCCAGCCGAAAGACAGGGTATACCCAAGAGACCCAGTACTTC	CASRKTGYTQETQYF
-	TRBV5-1	TRBD2	TRBJ2-1	TGCGCCAGCAGCTTGAGTCTAGCGGGAGGGACCTACAATGAGCAGTTCTTC	CASSLSLAGGTYNEQFF
few	TRBV6-1	-	TRBJ2-1	TGTGCCAGCAGTGAAGCCCAAAGTCCCTACAATGAGCAGTTCTTC	CASSEAQSPYNEQFF
-	TRBV5-6	TRBD1	TRBJ1-5	TGTGCCAGCAGCTACGGGACAGGGGGCAGGGCGAATCAGCCCCAGCATTTT	CASSYGTGGRANQPQHF
few	TRBV2	-	TRBJ2-7	TGTGCCAGCAGTGACGTGAGCTCCTACGAGCAGTACTTC	CASSDVSSYEQYF
many	TRBV10-2	-	TRBJ2-7	TGCGCCAGCAGTGTAGCCTACGAGCAGTACTTC	CASSVAYEQYF
-	TRBV11-2	-	TRBJ2-1	TGTGCCAGCAGCTTAGAGGAACTGCAAGATGAGCAGTTCTTC	CASSLEELQDEQFF
few	TRBV5-1	-	TRBJ2-5	TGCGCCAGCAGCTTGGGGGGAGATCAAGAGACCCAGTACTTC	CASSLGGDQETQYF
-	TRBV7-9	-	TRBJ2-3	TGTGCCAGCAGCTTAGAGCAGGGAGGCAGCGTGAGCCCAGATACGCAGTATTTT	CASSLEQGGSVSPDTQYF
many	TRBV7-3	-	TRBJ2-5	TGTGCCAGCAGCTTAAAGACGCGGGGCGGGGAGACCCAGTACTTC	CASSLKTRGGETQYF
-	TRBV6-5	-	TRBJ2-1	TGTGCCAGCAGCCCGGGACTTACCTACAATGAGCAGTTCTTC	CASSPGLTYNEQFF
many	TRBV28	-	TRBJ2-3	TGTGCCAGCCTATCCCCTGGGGATACGCAGTATTTT	CASLSPGDTQYF
-	TRBV30	-	TRBJ2-3	TGTGCCTGGAGTGTAGGGGGGGTCACAGATACGCAGTATTTT	CAWSVGGVTDTQYF
few	TRBV5-4	TRBD2	TRBJ2-1	TGTGCCAGCAGCAATCCGACTTCCGGGACTAGCGGGAGTGCGCAGTTCTTC	CASSNPTSGTSGSAQFF
-	TRBV28	-	TRBJ2-5	TGTGCCAGCATTGTGGAAGGGGGAGGGGGGACCCAGTACTTC	CASIVEGGGGTQYF
-	TRBV7-2	TRBD1	TRBJ1-6	TGTGCCAGCAGCCCAGGGGGGGCAGGGGCGGAAAATTCACCCCTCCACTTT	CASSPGGAGAENSPLHF